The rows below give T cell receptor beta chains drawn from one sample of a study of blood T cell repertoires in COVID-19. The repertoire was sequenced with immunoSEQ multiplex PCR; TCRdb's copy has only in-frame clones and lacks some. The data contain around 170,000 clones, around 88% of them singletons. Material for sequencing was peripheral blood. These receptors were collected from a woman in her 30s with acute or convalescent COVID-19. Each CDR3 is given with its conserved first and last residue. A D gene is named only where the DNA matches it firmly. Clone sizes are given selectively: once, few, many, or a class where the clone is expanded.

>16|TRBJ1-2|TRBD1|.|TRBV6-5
TGTGCCAGCAGTTACTCCCGGACAGGGTCCAACTATGGCTACACCTTC
CASSYSRTGSNYGYTF
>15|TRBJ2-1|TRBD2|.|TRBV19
TGTGCCAGTAGTATAGTTAGCGGGAGGTTGAATGAGCAGTTCTTC
CASSIVSGRLNEQFF
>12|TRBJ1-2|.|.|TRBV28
TGTGCCAGCAATTACCGGGACTATGGCTACACCTTC
CASNYRDYGYTF
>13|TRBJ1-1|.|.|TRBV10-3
TGTGCCATCAGAGAGACCGGGAACACTGAAGCTTTCTTT
CAIRETGNTEAFF
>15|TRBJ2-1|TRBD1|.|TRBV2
TGTGCCAGCAGTACACAGGGGGCCTCGTACAATGAGCAGTTCTTC
CASSTQGASYNEQFF
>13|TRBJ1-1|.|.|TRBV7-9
TGTGCCAGCAGCTTAGAAGGGGACACTGAAGCTTTCTTT
CASSLEGDTEAFF
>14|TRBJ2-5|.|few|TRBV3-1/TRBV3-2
TGTGCCAGCTCGACACTGGGACTCCAAGAGACCCAGTACTTC
CASSTLGLQETQYF
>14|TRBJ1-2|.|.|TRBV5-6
TGTGCCAGCAGCCCCGGAGGAGGGCTCTATGGCTACACCTTC
CASSPGGGLYGYTF
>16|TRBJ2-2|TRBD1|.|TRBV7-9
TGTGCCAGCAGCTATCCGGGACAGCCGAACACCGGGGAGCTGTTTTTT
CASSYPGQPNTGELFF
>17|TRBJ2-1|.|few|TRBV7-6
TGTGCCAGCAGCTTAATCTCTTTCGGGAGAAATGACAATGAGCAGTTCTTC
CASSLISFGRNDNEQFF
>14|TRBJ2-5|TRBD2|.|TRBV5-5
TGTGCCAGCAGCCCCGGACTAGCTCAAGAGACCCAGTACTTC
CASSPGLAQETQYF
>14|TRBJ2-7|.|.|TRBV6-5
TGTGCCAGCAGTTTACTCCAGGGGTGGTACGAGCAGTACTTC
CASSLLQGWYEQYF
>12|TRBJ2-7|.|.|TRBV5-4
TGTGCCAGCAGCTTGGACCGGGTCGGGCAGTACTTC
CASSLDRVGQYF
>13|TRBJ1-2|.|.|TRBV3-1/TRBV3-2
TGTGCCAGCAGCCAAGGTAGGAGCTATGGCTACACCTTC
CASSQGRSYGYTF
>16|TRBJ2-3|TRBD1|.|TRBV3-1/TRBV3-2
TGTGCCAGCAGCCCTGTAGGGACAGGAAGTTCAGATACGCAGTATTTT
CASSPVGTGSSDTQYF
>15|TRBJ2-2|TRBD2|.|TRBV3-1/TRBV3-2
TGTGCCAGCAGCCAAGGGGCGCGGGGGACCGGGGAGCTGTTTTTT
CASSQGARGTGELFF
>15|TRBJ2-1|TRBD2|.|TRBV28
TGTGCCAGCACCCTAGGGACTAGCGGGAGGTATGAGCAGTTCTTC
CASTLGTSGRYEQFF
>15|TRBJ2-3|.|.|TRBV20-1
TGCAGTGCTAGTCGAGCTGCGTCTGGCACAGATACGCAGTATTTT
CSASRAASGTDTQYF
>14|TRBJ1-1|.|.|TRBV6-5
TGTGCCAGCAGGATTGGACTGTCGAACACTGAAGCTTTCTTT
CASRIGLSNTEAFF
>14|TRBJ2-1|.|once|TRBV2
TGTGCCAGCAGAAGAGACGTGACTTCCAATGAGCAGTTCTTC
CASRRDVTSNEQFF
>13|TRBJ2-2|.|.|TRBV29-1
TGCAGCGTTAAGGAGGGACCTAACGGGGAGCTGTTTTTT
CSVKEGPNGELFF
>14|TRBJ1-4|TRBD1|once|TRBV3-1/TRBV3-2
TGTGCCAGCAGCCAATCTGACAGGGAAGAAAAACTGTTTTTT
CASSQSDREEKLFF
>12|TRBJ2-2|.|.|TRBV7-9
TGTGCCAGCAGCCCCGTCACCGGGGAGCTGTTTTTT
CASSPVTGELFF
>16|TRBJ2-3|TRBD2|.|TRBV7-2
TGTGCCAGCAGCTTATTCCGACTAGCGAGCACAGATACGCAGTATTTT
CASSLFRLASTDTQYF
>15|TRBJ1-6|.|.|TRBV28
TGTGCCAGCAGTTTATTCGGTAGATTTAATTCACCCCTCCACTTT
CASSLFGRFNSPLHF
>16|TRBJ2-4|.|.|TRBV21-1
TGTGCCAGCAGCAAATGGCTTTCCGGACAAGAAAACATTCAGTACTTC
CASSKWLSGQENIQYF
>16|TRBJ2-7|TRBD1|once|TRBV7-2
TGTGCCAGCAGCCCGCAGACAGGGTGGGTTTTCTACGAGCAGTACTTC
CASSPQTGWVFYEQYF
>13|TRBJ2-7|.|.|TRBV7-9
TGTGCCAGCAGCTTAATCGGTCCCTACGAGCAGTACTTC
CASSLIGPYEQYF
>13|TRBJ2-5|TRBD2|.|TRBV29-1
TGCAGCGTTCGTGATAGCGGGCAAGAGACCCAGTACTTC
CSVRDSGQETQYF
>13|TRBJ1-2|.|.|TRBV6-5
TGTGCCAGCAGTTACGACAGGAGCTATGGCTACACCTTC
CASSYDRSYGYTF
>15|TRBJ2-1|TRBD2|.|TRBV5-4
TGTGCCAGCAGCTTGTCTAGCGGGAATTACAATGAGCAGTTCTTC
CASSLSSGNYNEQFF
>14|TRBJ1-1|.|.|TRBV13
TGTGCCAGCTCCCGGGGTATGGACGGCCGTGAAGCTTTCTTT
CASSRGMDGREAFF
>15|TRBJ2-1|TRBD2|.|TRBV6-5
TGTGCCAGCAGGCGTACTAGCGGGGGCGAGAATGAGCAGTTCTTC
CASRRTSGGENEQFF
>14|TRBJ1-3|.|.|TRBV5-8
TGTGCCAGCAGCATATGGGAGTCTGGAAACACCATATATTTT
CASSIWESGNTIYF
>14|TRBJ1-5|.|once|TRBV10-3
TGTGCCATCAGTGAGGTTTTACAGGGTCAGCCCCAGCATTTT
CAISEVLQGQPQHF
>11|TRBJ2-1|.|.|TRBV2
TGTGCCAGCAGTGAACTCAGGGTCCAATTCTTC
CASSELRVQFF
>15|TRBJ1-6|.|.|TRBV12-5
TGTGCTAGTGGTCGGACGGGACACTCAAATTCACCCCTCCACTTT
CASGRTGHSNSPLHF
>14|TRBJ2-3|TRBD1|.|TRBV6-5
TGTGCCAGCAGCACAGGACAGGGCACAGATACGCAGTATTTT
CASSTGQGTDTQYF
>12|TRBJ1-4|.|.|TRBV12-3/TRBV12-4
TGTGCCAGCAGCTCAGGATCAGGAGGACTGTTTTTT
CASSSGSGGLFF
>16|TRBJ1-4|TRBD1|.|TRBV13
TGTGCCAGCAGCTTAAGACAGGGGGCGGACGGTGAAAAACTGTTTTTT
CASSLRQGADGEKLFF
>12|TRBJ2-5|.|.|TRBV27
TGTGCCAGCAGTTACACGGGAGAGACCCAGTACTTC
CASSYTGETQYF
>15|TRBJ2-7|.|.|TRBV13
TGTGCCAGCAGCTTAGATGAACGCGGGCCCTACGAGCAGTACTTC
CASSLDERGPYEQYF
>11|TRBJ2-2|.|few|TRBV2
TGTGCCAGCAGGACACATGGGGAGCTGTTTTTT
CASRTHGELFF
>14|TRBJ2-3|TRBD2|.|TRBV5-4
TGTGCCAGCAGCTATAGCGGGGGGGGAGATACGCAGTATTTT
CASSYSGGGDTQYF
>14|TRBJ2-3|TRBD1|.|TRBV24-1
TGTGCCATTGACAGGGAAGGGGGCACAGATACGCAGTATTTT
CAIDREGGTDTQYF
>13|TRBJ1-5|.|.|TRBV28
TGTGCCAGCGGGGGGAATAGCAATCAGCCCCAGCATTTT
CASGGNSNQPQHF
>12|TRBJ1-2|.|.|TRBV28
TGTGCCAGCAGTTTCAGTTACTATGGCTACACCTTC
CASSFSYYGYTF